The present TCR beta chain was sequenced within a study of T cells after yellow fever vaccination. The study, taken as a whole, reports: Clonotypes appearing in both CD4 and CD8 compartments existed, and their share was small. In post-booster samples, most primary-vaccination clones reappeared (about 97% CD4, approximately 91% CD8). From the bulk population, abundant clonotypes could contaminate and appear within FACS-sorted repertoires.

A process of 5'RACE template switching, which added a universal primer site and UMIs, was used to make TCR cDNA. TCRdb passed the 5' RACE reads through MiXCR, listing each CDR3 protein once. Among roughly 120,000 distinct CDR3 sequences listed, around 7.4% were seen once. This clonotype has a count of ten or more. Antigen specificity is unknown. V lost 9 bases to trimming and J lost 6 bases; unmatched junction nucleotides: 16. CDR1 MNHNS and CDR2 SASEGT come from the germline V gene. The CDR3 length is 17 residues. This specimen was CD4+ T cells sorted from PBMCs, taken 10 to 11 days after the first yellow fever vaccination. The origin of this receptor is a man aged 18 to 30 who received the YFV17D yellow fever vaccine. The chain carries TRBV6-1 and TRBJ2-6; 8 bases line up with TRBD1. The CDR3 DNA reads TGTGCCAGTAGACAGGGGCCACCAACTCTGGCGGCCAACGTCCTGACTTTC. This gives the protein CASRQGPPTLAANVLTF.